The sequence of this T cell receptor beta chain was determined in a study of blood T cell repertoires in COVID-19 (dated by TCRdb to 2018 to 2020). Some background on the complete study: Samples covering the acute and convalescent phases of COVID-19 were provided by collaborators in the United States, Italy and Spain. The material from the prospective study consisted of cDNA or gDNA derived from T cells, B-cell-depleted T cells, or PBMCs. Subjects who had been exposed to COVID-19, were actively infected with it, or had recovered from it provided the deeply sampled blood TCRbeta repertoires that made up the dataset. The repertoires were released in a freely available public database intended as a resource for research on the immune response to SARS-CoV-2. Samples were obtained from the ongoing ImmuneRACE study (first 160 participants) and from about 1,300 subjects provided by 6 global collaborators. The sample metadata nearly always contained a de-identified subject ID, COVID-19 status, age in years and sex. Where available, HLA class I and class II types were taken from metadata supplied by the sample provider and were not determined by assay-based typing. Study-wide findings and limitations: Clinical and demographic metadata were provided uncurated, with the amount varying by source and participant.

Inclusive of the bounding cysteine and phenylalanine, the CDR3 is 14 residues long. Only CDR3 DNA is held: 42 bases, read in frame from base 1. V is cut by 6 bases and J by 0 bases, and the space between the germline ends is 11 bases. Looking up the germline V gene (reference sequence) yields CDR1 LNHDA and CDR2 SQIVND. The table lists this clone with a count of one. Its antigen is currently not known. Base qualities are not at hand, and no much larger clone is one base apart. The collaborating institutions used their own protocols to collect whole blood in K2EDTA tubes. For TCRbeta analysis, collaborators shipped samples in one of three forms: frozen whole blood, isolated PBMCs, or DNA extracted from either of those sample types. TCRbeta CDR3 regions were amplified from genomic DNA by means of the immunoSEQ Assay, a bias-controlled multiplex PCR. In the paper's pipeline: The number of nucleated cells in each sample was estimated from the amplification of reference gene primers within the assay. Sequence reads were collapsed and filtered to measure the absolute abundance of every unique TCRbeta CDR3 rearrangement. For each sample, productive Simpson clonality was calculated as the square root of Simpson's diversity index over productive rearrangements. Drawn from immuneACCESS, this table holds only the in-frame rearrangements with V and J called that TCRdb kept. Clones are partly lost; checked studies trace under half to an unresolved V gene and leave the rest unexplained. Clone size and V and J calls were adopted from that table, with D and trimming inferred from the DNA. This sample is represented by about 58,000 clones; 60% to 85% of them were singletons. Under 5% of the sample belongs to the ten largest clones.

Sequencing was performed on peripheral blood. The clonotype was recovered from a human donor in a cohort sampled during active COVID-19. The receptor chain draws on TRBV19 and TRBJ1-1; TRBD1 is perhaps the D gene, given 6 matching bases. CDR3 loop: CASRSDRVNTEAFF. DNA sequence: TGTGCCAGTAGGTCGGACAGAGTGAACACTGAAGCTTTCTTT.